The 18 T cell receptor beta chains below all came from one sample that was sequenced in a study of T cell responses to AZD1222 COVID-19 vaccine. Method: immunoSEQ multiplex PCR; TCRdb's copy keeps in-frame clones and lacks some. The sample holds more than 110,000 clones, 93% seen once. The source was peripheral blood, collected on day 0 of AZD1222 vaccination. These TCRs come from an adult in good health.

With regard to this clone: The same CDR3 is also encoded by other DNA sequences in this sample. The rearrangement uses TRBV30 and TRBJ1-5; D call uncertain. V lost 0 bases and J 0 bases, leaving 6 bases between the germline ends. CDR1 GTSNPN and CDR2 SVGIG come from the germline V gene (reference sequence). The CDR3 extends over 14 amino acids. CDR3 sequence reads: CAWSVLGSNQPQHF. CDR3 nucleotides: TGTGCCTGGAGTGTACTGGGTAGCAATCAGCCCCAGCATTTT.

This clone came up once. The rearrangement links TRBV27 to TRBJ1-1; D gene uncertain. Germline CDR1 and CDR2: MNHEY and SMNVEV (reference sequence). The CDR3 has 14 amino acids. Trimming cost V 6 bases and J 4 bases, with 15 bases left between them. The CDR3 DNA sequence: TGTGCCAGCAGCAACTCTCGAGGGAGCACTGAAGCTTTCTTT. Protein sequence: CASSNSRGSTEAFF.

The chain uses TRBV27 and TRBJ2-2; the D gene is possibly TRBD1 (6 bases). V was shortened by 5 bases and J by 1 base, with 8 bases between the two germline ends. The CDR3 contains 14 residues. CDR1 is MNHEY and CDR2 is SMNVEV in the germline V gene (reference sequence). CDR3 in amino acids: CASSIQGNTGELFF. The CDR3 nucleotides read TGTGCCAGCAGTATACAGGGGAACACCGGGGAGCTGTTTTTT.

This chain connects TRBV7-9 to TRBJ1-1, with D maybe TRBD1 (6 bases). The germline V gene has CDR1 SEHNR and CDR2 FQNEAQ (reference sequence). Trimming left V 5 bases short and J 4 bases short, with 14 bases between. The CDR3 is made up of 14 amino acids. In DNA form, the CDR3 reads TGTGCCAGCAGCCTACAGGGAAAAGCCACTGAAGCTTTCTTT. Its protein is CASSLQGKATEAFF.

V gene TRBV28 combines with J gene TRBJ1-2; no reliable D call. This CDR3 comprises 14 residues. Germline V lookup: CDR1 MDHEN, CDR2 SYDVKM. Trimming stripped 5 bases from V and 4 bases from J, with 14 bases between. In DNA, the CDR3 is TGTGCCAGCAGTCAACTAGGACCGATCTATGGCTACACCTTC. It codes for CASSQLGPIYGYTF.

This clone appeared once. This chain joins TRBV12-2 and TRBJ2-2; TRBD1 reflects the table's D call only, with no check against the DNA. TRBV12-2 is deemed a pseudogene. The CDR3 loop spans 15 amino acids. CDR3 loop: CASRSPTVDTGELFF. The DNA for the CDR3 is TGTGCAAGTCGCTCACCGACAGTTGATACCGGGGAGCTGTTTTTT.

CDR3 in amino acids: CASSLGVLYEQYF. CDR3 DNA: TGTGCCAGCAGCTTAGGGGTTCTCTACGAGCAGTACTTC. The V call is TRBV7-9, the J call TRBJ2-7; no clear D gene. Germline V gene lookup returns CDR1 SEHNR and CDR2 FQNEAQ (reference sequence). V lost 1 base to trimming and J lost 3 bases, with 7 bases between them. The CDR3 covers 13 residues.

This clone occurred a few times. The chain has TRBV11-2 and TRBJ1-6; D possibly corresponds to TRBD1 (6 bases). This CDR3 contains 17 residues. V gave up 1 base and J gave up 0 bases, with 10 bases separating them. Germline lookup yields CDR1 SGHAT and CDR2 FQNNGV. The CDR3 loop is CASSLGGQSSYNSPLHF. CDR3 in DNA: TGTGCCAGCAGCTTAGGAGGACAGAGCTCCTATAATTCACCCCTCCACTTT.

The chain combines TRBV6-2 or TRBV6-3 with TRBJ2-1; 10 bases line up with TRBD2. Germline CDR1 reads MNHEY; CDR2 reads SVGEGT. This CDR3 has 17 residues. V shed 5 bases, J shed 9 bases, and the junction held 16 bases outside the gene matches. CDR3 bases: TGTGCCAGCAGTCCCCGATACTTAGCGGGAGGTCGCGGTGAGCAGTTCTTC. Translation: CASSPRYLAGGRGEQFF.

V is TRBV4-1 and J is TRBJ1-5, with 10 bases identical to TRBD1. With V trimmed by 1 base and J by 2 bases, 2 bases remained unmatched. This CDR3 spans 16 amino acids. Germline CDR1 and CDR2: MGHRA and YSYEKL. The CDR3 here is CASSQGQGAGNQPQHF. The CDR3 DNA reads TGCGCCAGCAGCCAAGGACAGGGGGCCGGCAATCAGCCCCAGCATTTT.

The chain is built from TRBV12-3 or TRBV12-4 and TRBJ2-7; tentative D call: TRBD1 (5 bases). This CDR3 has 13 amino acids. Trimming pared 6 bases from V and 0 bases from J, leaving 9 bases between. The CDR3, as DNA: TGTGCCAGCAGCAGACAGAGCTCCTACGAGCAGTACTTC. It is translated as CASSRQSSYEQYF.

This sequence joins TRBV29-1 and TRBJ2-5; a weak D match, TRBD1 (6 bases). Trimming took off 5 bases at V and 5 bases at J, with 12 bases between the two ends. Germline values: CDR1 SQVTM, CDR2 ANQGSEA. CDR3 size: 12 residues. The CDR3 coding sequence is TGCAGCGTTACAGGGTGGGATGAGACCCAGTACTTC. As protein: CSVTGWDETQYF.

The chain has TRBV4-1 and TRBJ1-2; TRBD1 aligns across 9 bases. CDR1 and CDR2 from the germline V gene are MGHRA and YSYEKL. The CDR3 is 16 residues long. With 1 base clipped from V and 4 bases from J, the junction kept 7 bases outside the gene matches. The CDR3 DNA reads TGCGCCAGCAGCCAAGTGGGGACAGGGATGGGCTATGGCTACACCTTC. Its protein is CASSQVGTGMGYGYTF.

V and J are TRBV6-1 and TRBJ2-7; 13 bases are shared with TRBD2. This CDR3 is built from 17 residues. Germline V gene lookup returns CDR1 MNHNS and CDR2 SASEGT. Trimming at V came to 4 bases and at J to 3 bases, leaving 9 bases not matched to a gene. In nucleotides, the CDR3 is TGTGCCAGCAGTGCCACTAGCGGGAGGGCCGGGGGCTACGAGCAGTACTTC. Residues: CASSATSGRAGGYEQYF.

The V call is TRBV4-1, the J call TRBJ2-2, with 11 positions matching TRBD2. The CDR3 length is 16 residues. Unmatched junction bases numbered 5, after V lost 3 bases and J lost 5 bases. In germline, CDR1 is MGHRA, CDR2 YSYEKL. CDR3 residues: CASSQRLAGGTGELFF. CDR3 sequence (DNA): TGCGCCAGCAGCCAGAGGCTAGCGGGAGGTACCGGGGAGCTGTTTTTT.

The chain is built from TRBV9 and TRBJ1-2, with D unclear. V was clipped by 0 bases and J by 4 bases, with 13 bases between them. The CDR3 runs 15 residues. Looked up from germline, CDR1 is SGDLS and CDR2 is YYNGEE. This CDR3 reads CASSVDISWGYGYTF. As DNA, the CDR3 is TGTGCCAGCAGCGTAGACATCTCCTGGGGCTATGGCTACACCTTC.

V and J are TRBV5-8 and TRBJ2-1; D is possibly TRBD2 (7 bases). There are 14 residues in the CDR3. The germline V and J ends were trimmed by 0 bases and 5 bases, with 9 bases remaining between them. Germline lookup yields CDR1 SGHTS and CDR2 YDEGEE. This CDR3 reads CASSLEGGNNEQFF. CDR3 sequence (DNA): TGTGCCAGCAGCTTGGAGGGGGGGAACAATGAGCAGTTCTTC. The whole variable domain, remainder taken from reference TRBV5-8 and TRBJ2-1, is EAGVTQSPTHLIKTRGQQATLRCSPISGHTSVYWYQQALGLGLQFLLWYDEGEERNRGNFPPRFSGRQFPNYSSELNVNALELEDSALYLCASSLEGGNNEQFFGPGTRLTVL.

V usage is TRBV29-1 and J usage is TRBJ1-4; 9 nucleotides line up with TRBD1. The CDR3 sequence is 14 residues long. Germline trimming cut 6 bases from V and 2 bases from J; bases unmatched to any gene: 4. CDR1 is SQVTM and CDR2 is ANQGSEA in the germline V gene. The CDR3 DNA is TGCAGCGTGGGACAGGGTTACACTAATGAAAAACTGTTTTTT. Translated: CSVGQGYTNEKLFF. Drawing the rest from reference TRBV29-1 and TRBJ1-4, the complete variable domain is SAVISQKPSRDICQRGTSLTIQCQVDSQVTMMFWYRQQPGQSLTLIATANQGSEATYESGFVIDKFPISRPNLTFSTLTVSNMSPEDSSIYLCSVGQGYTNEKLFFGSGTQLSVL.